One and the same sample provided the 10 T cell receptor beta chains below, sequenced in a study of response to subunit inactivated influenza vaccine. Via MiXCR, TCRdb re-called the RT-PCR reads, giving one row per CDR3 protein. The sample has some 800,000 distinct CDR3 sequences, over 20% seen once. The sample here was PBMCs from blood, taken about 5 days after vaccination. The receptors were gathered from a man aged 50 to 59 who received an inactivated influenza vaccine.

This clonotype came up a few times. The genes are TRBV28 and TRBJ1-2, with D unclear. Trimming stripped 4 bases from V and 8 bases from J, with 14 bases between. CDR1 is MDHEN and CDR2 is SYDVKM in the germline V gene. The CDR3 is 13 residues long. This CDR3 reads CASSSGQNGGYTF. Here the CDR3 DNA reads TGTGCCAGCAGTTCCGGGCAGAATGGCGGCTACACCTTC.

The chain recombines TRBV6-1 with TRBJ1-2, with 9 bases matching TRBD1. Per germline, CDR1 MNHNS and CDR2 SASEGT. V was pared by 7 bases and J by 4 bases, with 10 bases of the junction left unmatched. CDR3 size: 15 residues. This CDR3 is CASISPGQGGYGYTF. CDR3 DNA sequence: TGTGCCAGCATCTCCCCGGGACAGGGAGGCTATGGCTACACCTTC.

The rearrangement uses TRBV12-3 or TRBV12-4 and TRBJ2-7; 9 positions agree with TRBD1. This CDR3 contains 17 residues. V trimming: 2 bases; J trimming: 7 bases; junction bases outside the gene matches: 15. CDR3 in amino acids: CASSLSDLTGGNREQYF. The CDR3, as DNA: TGTGCCAGCAGTTTATCCGATTTGACAGGGGGGAATCGAGAGCAGTACTTC.

The rearrangement uses TRBV10-3 and TRBJ2-1; 8 nucleotides line up with TRBD2. The trim removed 0 bases at V and 9 bases at J, leaving 7 bases unmatched. The CDR3 has 15 amino acids. Germline CDR1 ENHRY, CDR2 SYGVKD. CDR3 sequence: CAISESGGRLVEQFF. In DNA form, the CDR3 reads TGTGCCATCAGTGAGTCTGGCGGGAGGTTGGTTGAGCAGTTCTTC.

This clonotype has just a few counts. CDR3 loop: CSATRTGAGETQYF. The CDR3 DNA reads as TGCAGTGCTACCCGGACTGGAGCGGGAGAGACCCAGTACTTC. The J gene is TRBJ2-5, the V gene TRBV20-1; maybe TRBD2 (6 bases). Germline values: CDR1 DFQATT, CDR2 SNEGSKA (reference sequence). V gave up 4 bases and J gave up 4 bases, with 16 bases separating them. The CDR3 has 14 amino acids.

The chain has TRBV20-1 and TRBJ1-5; D may be TRBD1 (6 bases). From germline, CDR1 is DFQATT and CDR2 SNEGSKA (reference sequence). The CDR3 loop spans 15 amino acids. The V gene lost 0 bases and the J gene lost 5 bases, with 14 bases spanning the gap. CDR3 amino acids: CSARDYRGGDQPQHF. DNA for the CDR3: TGCAGTGCTAGAGATTATAGAGGGGGAGATCAGCCCCAGCATTTT.

The chain joins TRBV12-3 or TRBV12-4 to TRBJ1-2; D unclear. Trimming shortened V by 4 bases and J by 4 bases, and 10 bases separated the two germline ends. This CDR3 region has 13 residues. The CDR3 sequence is CASSSLGPYGYTF. For the CDR3, the DNA is TGTGCCAGCAGTTCTCTCGGACCCTATGGCTACACCTTC.

The rearrangement links TRBV4-2 to TRBJ2-1; 10 bases align to TRBD1. The CDR3 totals 17 residues. From germline, CDR1 is LGHNA and CDR2 YNFKEQ. The V segment lost 0 bases and the J segment 2 bases; nucleotides outside the gene matches: 4. CDR3 DNA sequence: TGTGCCAGCAGCCAAGACCCGGACAGGGGGGCCTACAATGAGCAGTTCTTC. This gives the protein CASSQDPDRGAYNEQFF.

Worth noting for this clonotype: A single base separates this from a much larger clone, so it may be a read error. The gene calls are TRBV20-1 and TRBJ2-3; D uncertain. Trimming stripped 0 bases from V and 2 bases from J, with 3 bases between. The length of the CDR3 is 12 residues. Germline loops: CDR1 DFQATT, CDR2 SNEGSKA (reference sequence). The CDR3 loop is CSARDLTDTQYF. The CDR3 DNA reads TGCAGTGCTAGAGATCTCACAGATACGCAGTATTTT.

DNA for the CDR3: TGTGCCAGCAGCTTAGGTTCCAGAGCTAACTATGGCTACACCTTC. It specifies CASSLGSRANYGYTF. The chain couples TRBV7-2 to TRBJ1-2; D is unclear. The CDR3 has 15 amino acids. Germline CDR1 is SGHTA and CDR2 is FQGNSA. Trimming cost V 1 base and J 0 bases, with 9 bases left between them.